What follows are 26 T cell receptor beta chains derived from one specimen sequenced in a study of Graves' ophthalmopathy and Graves' hyperthyroidism. The study amplified TCR beta CDR3 regions using RNA transcripts. HTBI-primed first-round RT-PCR preceded second-round multiplex PCR. Each CDR3 protein gets one entry after TCRdb re-called the multiplex PCR reads with MiXCR. This sample carries about 57,000 distinct CDR3 sequences, approximately 47% of them seen once, and the ten largest clones take over 4%. The sample was peripheral blood. Receptor source: an adult woman with Graves' ophthalmopathy.

The chain is built from TRBV7-2 and TRBJ1-5; D gene uncertain. The CDR3 is 13 amino acids. V was clipped by 4 bases and J by 5 bases, with 9 bases between them. CDR1 and CDR2 (germline): SGHTA, FQGNSA. The CDR3 here is CASSSGVHQPQHF. The CDR3 region has the DNA TGTGCCAGCAGCTCCGGGGTACATCAGCCCCAGCATTTT.

J is TRBJ2-1 and V is TRBV20-1; no reliable D call. The V gene lost 1 base and the J gene lost 0 bases, with 13 bases spanning the gap. The germline gives CDR1 DFQATT, CDR2 SNEGSKA (reference sequence). The CDR3 is 16 amino acids. The CDR3 region has the DNA TGCAGTGCTAGAGGGTCGGGTCCCTACTCCTACAATGAGCAGTTCTTC. This sequence encodes CSARGSGPYSYNEQFF.

The table lists this clonotype with many counts. This chain's CDR3 is CASSLLSGLAGFEQFF. The CDR3 DNA reads as TGTGCCAGCAGCTTATTGTCCGGACTAGCGGGATTTGAGCAGTTCTTC. The chain is built from TRBV13 and TRBJ2-1; 12 bases match TRBD2. Germline V gives CDR1 PRHDT, CDR2 FYEKMQ (reference sequence). The CDR3 totals 16 residues. The V segment lost 2 bases and the J segment 9 bases; nucleotides outside the gene matches: 8.

The table lists this clonotype with many counts. The rearrangement joins TRBV2 to TRBJ2-3; D gene unclear. The CDR3 has 15 amino acids. The ends were cut back, 6 bases at V and 0 bases at J, with 13 bases in the middle. Per germline, CDR1 SNHLY and CDR2 FYNNEI. This CDR3 reads CASRRGRSSTDTQYF. CDR3 bases: TGTGCCAGCAGACGCGGTCGTAGTAGCACAGATACGCAGTATTTT.

Worth noting for this clonotype: Given the absence of the conserved phenylalanine or tryptophan at the CDR3 end, a read error is likely. The gene calls are TRBV13 and TRBJ2-7, with TRBD1 as a possible D gene (7 bases). With 5 bases removed from V and 7 bases from J, the gap between germline ends came to 21 bases. Germline V lookup: CDR1 PRHDT, CDR2 FYEKMQ (reference sequence). There are 15 residues in the CDR3. CDR3 residues: CASSTDQGGIYEQYC. The CDR3 bases are TGTGCCAGCAGCACCGATCAGGGGGGTATCTATGAGCAGTACTGC.

Note on this clonotype: The conserved final phenylalanine or tryptophan is absent from the CDR3, which likely points to a read error. The DNA is omitted, as the CDR3 cannot be located on it reliably, and the CDR3 follows TCRdb's listing. The chain joins TRBV2 to TRBJ1-5. The CDR3 sequence runs 8 residues, both termini included. Germline-derived CDR1 and CDR2 are SNHLY and FYNNEI. The CDR3 reads CATEGGRV.

This clonotype occurred many times. The chain has TRBV20-1 and TRBJ1-1; weak D call: TRBD1 (5 bases). The CDR3 sequence is 14 residues long. Germline CDR1 reads DFQATT; CDR2 reads SNEGSKA (reference sequence). The germline V and J ends were trimmed by 2 bases and 4 bases, with 14 bases remaining between them. The CDR3 reads CSARPWPGSTEAFF. As DNA, the CDR3 is TGCAGTGCTAGACCTTGGCCAGGGAGCACTGAAGCTTTCTTT.

The chain has TRBV10-3 and TRBJ2-3; TRBD1 agrees at 10 bases. V dropped 6 bases and J dropped 3; count of bases not matched to a gene: 6. Germline V gene data show CDR1 as ENHRY and CDR2 as SYGVKD. The length of the CDR3 is 15 residues. The CDR3 protein is CAISLTGQGTDTQYF. The CDR3 bases are TGTGCCATCAGCCTAACGGGACAGGGGACAGATACGCAGTATTTT.

This clonotype was observed a few times. This chain joins TRBV19 and TRBJ1-2, with a weak D call TRBD1 (5 bases). V was clipped by 5 bases and J by 8 bases, with 15 bases between them. This CDR3 spans 13 amino acids. Per the germline V gene, CDR1 is LNHDA and CDR2 is SQIVND (reference sequence). The CDR3 DNA follows: TGTGCCAGTAGTTTCACCGGGACGAGAGGCTACACCTTC. Its translation is CASSFTGTRGYTF.

A remark on this clonotype: The junction shows a germline mismatch at one end, possibly a read error. The chain carries TRBV12-3 or TRBV12-4 and TRBJ2-3; a possible D gene is TRBD1 (6 bases). This CDR3 spans 15 amino acids. CDR3 sequence reads: CASIREGDGAETQYF. CDR3 in DNA: TGTGCCAGCATCCGAGAGGGGGACGGGGCAGAGACGCAGTATTTT.

The chain is built from TRBV15 and TRBJ2-1, with TRBD2 matching over 7 bases. There are 15 residues in the CDR3. V shed 1 base and J 4 bases; nucleotides not matched to a gene: 4. Germline V gives CDR1 LNHNV, CDR2 YYDKDF (reference sequence). CDR3 in amino acids: CATSRVVGGYNEQFF. The CDR3 bases are TGTGCCACCAGCAGAGTGGTGGGAGGGTACAATGAGCAGTTCTTC.

This clonotype is labeled medium-sized (0.01 to 0.1%). The CDR3 sequence: CATSDLDSGKEQFF. The CDR3 nucleotides read TGTGCCACCAGTGATTTGGACAGCGGGAAAGAGCAGTTCTTC. The genes are TRBV24-1 and TRBJ2-1; 7 bases align to TRBD2. The CDR3 runs to 14 residues. CDR1 and CDR2 (germline): KGHDR, SFDVKD. The J segment lost 10 bases and the V segment lost 0 bases, leaving 5 bases of the junction unmatched.

This clonotype was detected ten times or more. CDR3 DNA: TGTGCCAGTACCGGGGGGAGGACAGGGGGCAATCAGCCCCAGCATTTT. Protein sequence: CASTGGRTGGNQPQHF. J is TRBJ1-5 and V is TRBV19, with 9 positions matching TRBD1. The CDR3 consists of 16 residues. Germline CDR1 reads LNHDA; CDR2 reads SQIVND (reference sequence). Trimming removed 7 bases from V and 2 bases from J; junction bases left unmatched: 9.

A few counts support this clonotype. V usage is TRBV24-1 and J usage is TRBJ2-1; a possible D gene is TRBD1 (6 bases). With 10 bases removed from V and 3 bases from J, the gap between germline ends came to 15 bases. This CDR3 is built from 14 residues. The germline gives CDR1 KGHDR, CDR2 SFDVKD. CDR3 DNA sequence: TGTGCCACGGAGTTCAAGGGGGTCTACAATGAGCAGTTCTTC. It codes for CATEFKGVYNEQFF.

A word on this clonotype: One junction end disagrees with the germline gene, perhaps due to a read error. V gene TRBV11-2 combines with J gene TRBJ2-5; no reliable D call. This CDR3 is built from 15 residues. Germline loops: CDR1 SGHAT, CDR2 FQNNGV. CDR3 in amino acids: CASSLDFGVAKTQHF. CDR3 nucleotides: TGTGCCAGCAGCTTAGATTTTGGAGTCGCAAAGACCCAGCACTTC.

This clonotype came up many times. The chain employs TRBV28 and TRBJ2-7; D perhaps matches TRBD2 (6 bases). The CDR3 length is 15 residues. CDR1 is MDHEN and CDR2 is SYDVKM in the germline V gene. V lost 5 bases to trimming and J lost 5 bases, with 19 bases between them. CDR3 bases: TGTGCCAGCAGTCCCGCGACTAGAAGTGGGGACGAGCAGTACTTC. This codes for CASSPATRSGDEQYF.

This clonotype was found many times. The chain couples TRBV11-1 to TRBJ1-2, with D unclear. The V end was cut by 1 base, the J end by 6 bases, with 18 bases between. This CDR3 is 16 amino acids long. From germline, CDR1 is SGHAT and CDR2 FQDESV (reference sequence). CDR3 nucleotide sequence: TGTGCCAGCAGCTTAGGTCTAGGCAGCTCGGGCGATGGCTACACCTTC. This encodes CASSLGLGSSGDGYTF.

CDR3 protein: CASSLRLSTACEQYF. For the CDR3, the DNA is TGTGCCAGCAGTTTACGCCTATCGACCGCCTGCGAGCAGTACTTC. The chain has TRBV12-5 and TRBJ2-7; D not resolved. CDR3 length: 15 amino acids. CDR1 is LGHNT, CDR2 FRNRAP, per germline.

In this sample, this clonotype turned up many times. The chain recombines TRBV6-2 or TRBV6-3 with TRBJ2-7; 7 bases are a match to TRBD2. Trimming took 0 bases from V and 0 from J; bases not matched to a gene: 5. CDR1 and CDR2 from the germline V gene are MNHEY and SVGEGT. The CDR3 has 16 residues. For the CDR3, the DNA is TGTGCCAGCAGTTACTCTTCTAGCGGACGCTCCTACGAGCAGTACTTC. Translated, it gives CASSYSSSGRSYEQYF.

The chain links TRBV7-9 to TRBJ2-5; D is perhaps TRBD1 (6 bases). The CDR3 is 13 residues long. In germline, CDR1 is SEHNR, CDR2 FQNEAQ (reference sequence). V was pared by 5 bases and J by 9 bases, with 16 bases between. The CDR3 nucleotides read TGTGCCAGCAGCAGGGGGAGCAATCAGCCCCAGTACTTC. It specifies CASSRGSNQPQYF. Full variable domain (outside the CDR3, taken from reference TRBV7-9 and TRBJ2-5): DTGVSQNPRHKITKRGQNVTFRCDPISEHNRLYWYRQTLGQGPEFLTYFQNEAQLEKSRLLSDRFSAERPKGSFSTLEIQRTEQGDSAMYLCASSRGSNQPQYFGPGTRLLVL.

This chain uses TRBV2 with TRBJ2-7, with TRBD2 matching over 11 bases. V shed 0 bases and J 6 bases; nucleotides not matched to a gene: 4. In germline, CDR1 is SNHLY, CDR2 FYNNEI. CDR3 length: 15 amino acids. CDR3 sequence: CASSEALAGGFEQYF. CDR3 sequence (DNA): TGTGCCAGCAGTGAAGCCCTAGCGGGAGGATTCGAGCAGTACTTC.

This clonotype has a count of ten or more. This chain uses TRBV12-3 or TRBV12-4 with TRBJ2-3; 7 nucleotides match TRBD2. This CDR3 contains 15 residues. J gave up 7 bases and V 5 bases, and 12 bases lay outside the gene matches. In DNA, the CDR3 is TGTGCCAGCAGTGGGTCTGGGCGGGAGAAATATACGCAGTATTTT. Protein product: CASSGSGREKYTQYF.

The gene calls are TRBV12-3 or TRBV12-4 and TRBJ1-5; D uncertain. With 1 base removed from V and 2 bases from J, the gap between germline ends came to 9 bases. The CDR3 spans 15 residues. CDR3 nucleotides: TGTGCCAGCAGTTTAGAGGGAGTGCGCAATCAGCCCCAGCATTTT. Its translation is CASSLEGVRNQPQHF.

The sample holds many counts of this clonotype. The chain recombines TRBV2 with TRBJ2-1; weak D call: TRBD2 (6 bases). The CDR3 extends over 15 amino acids. V was shortened by 5 bases and J by 5 bases, with 16 bases between the two germline ends. Germline V gene sequence: CDR1 SNHLY, CDR2 FYNNEI. The CDR3 DNA reads as TGTGCCAGCAGTCGGGACTCGCAACTTAACAATGAGCAGTTCTTC. Translated, it gives CASSRDSQLNNEQFF.

As to this clonotype: One end of the junction is discordant with germline, which a read error may explain. CDR3 residues: CASSKGTATEACF. The CDR3 bases are TGTGCCAGCAGCAAGGGGACAGCCACTGAGGCTTGCTTT. The chain has TRBV7-9 and TRBJ1-1; TRBD1 agrees at 7 bases. Germline V gene lookup returns CDR1 SEHNR and CDR2 FQNEAQ (reference sequence). CDR3 size: 13 residues.

The chain uses TRBV19 and TRBJ1-6; unclear D gene. The CDR3 consists of 14 residues. Germline CDR1 reads LNHDA; CDR2 reads SQIVND (reference sequence). The V and J ends lost 3 bases and 9 bases respectively, with 12 bases between them. CDR3 in DNA: TGTGCCAGTAGTATCAGTAGGGCGGCTTCACCCCTCCACTTT. The encoded protein is CASSISRAASPLHF.